Below, one T cell receptor beta chain is given with its context. Random hexamers primed reverse transcription of about 0.45 to 1 ug RNA. Amplification of TCR beta CDR3 was carried out by immunoSEQ multiplex PCR, which covered 54 Vbeta and 13 Jbeta segments. TCRdb reprocessed the immunoSEQ multiplex PCR reads via MiXCR and lists one record per CDR3 protein. The top ten hold over 0.095% of the sample, which has some 300,000 distinct CDR3 sequences, roughly 84% seen once. V lost 4 bases and J lost 4; bases outside the gene matches: 3. Germline CDR1 is SEHNR and CDR2 is FQNEAQ (reference sequence). The CDR3 loop spans 14 amino acids. These data are taken from a study of CD8 T cells in Susac syndrome. TCR beta sequencing covered blood CD8+ and CD4+ T cells. The multiple sclerosis control group consisted of treatment-naive patients whose relapsing-remitting disease, which was either stable or active, fulfilled revised McDonald criteria.

Sequencing was done on a sample of CD8+ T cells from PBMCs. V is TRBV7-9 and J is TRBJ2-5, with 10 bases that match TRBD2. This sequence originates from a human donor with multiple sclerosis. CDR3 sequence (DNA): TGTGCCAGCAGCTCTAGCGGGAGTTCAGAGACCCAGTACTTC. Translation: CASSSSGSSETQYF.